This record covers a single T cell receptor (beta chain). The assay was immunoSEQ multiplex PCR, and TCRdb's table has in-frame clones only and misses some. Among some 130,000 clones listed, approximately 89% were seen once. The data were obtained in a study of cytomegalovirus exposure and HLA in healthy donors. This CDR3 comprises 18 residues. Germline loops: CDR1 MNHEY, CDR2 SMNVEV (reference sequence). V shed 6 bases and J shed 6 bases, with 27 bases lying between them. The TCR comes from a woman aged 18 to 35 in good health and CMV-seronegative. Sequenced sample: PBMCs. The chain is built from TRBV27 and TRBJ1-5, with D possibly being TRBD1 (5 bases). CDR3 protein: CASSPRREEGYGRQPQHF. CDR3 nucleotide sequence: TGTGCCAGCAGCCCCAGGCGGGAGGAGGGGTACGGTCGTCAGCCCCAGCATTTT.